This T cell receptor beta chain stems from a study of graft-versus-host responses after intestinal transplantation. As for the study in general: Tacrolimus and steroids were given for around 3 years to all recipients after anti-thymocyte globulin induction.

Clones were sequenced by immunoSEQ multiplex PCR, and TCRdb holds only the in-frame ones, with some missing. The table includes 60,000 to 65,000 clones, approximately 90% detected once. As regards this clone: The antigen is undetermined.

Study observations and caveats: GvH clones were found in recipient marrow; some appeared first in ileum or blood.

The germline V gene has CDR1 SGDLS and CDR2 YYNGEE. Between the trimmed V and J ends, which lost 3 bases and 1 base, there was a span of 15 bases. The CDR3 totals 16 residues. The chain couples TRBV9 to TRBJ2-3; unclear D gene. This clonotype originated in a human donor who was the organ donor for an intestinal transplant. This specimen was unstimulated CD8+ T cells sorted from spleen or lymph node cells, taken before transplant. Here the CDR3 reads CASSAYYAPGTDTQYF. CDR3 sequence (DNA): TGTGCCAGCAGCGCATACTACGCACCGGGCACAGATACGCAGTATTTT.